These 6 T cell receptor beta chains share one sample of origin, sequenced in a study of OX40 agonist ivuxolimab in advanced cancers. Data came from immunoSEQ multiplex PCR; TCRdb stores just in-frame clones and leaves some out. This table has about 58,000 clones, over 80% appearing once. The sequencing used CD4+ or CD8+ T cells sorted from blood, collected in a trial of the OX40 agonist ivuxolimab. All receptors come from an adult with an advanced solid tumor such as melanoma, head and neck, liver or kidney cancer.

This chain joins TRBV6-6 and TRBJ2-6, with no clear D. The V and J ends lost 10 bases and 0 bases respectively, with 10 bases between them. CDR1 and CDR2 from the germline V gene are MNHNY and SVGAGI (reference sequence). The CDR3 totals 14 residues. The CDR3 nucleotides read TGTGCCATCGAGTCATCCTCTGGGGCCAACGTCCTGACTTTC. This codes for CAIESSSGANVLTF.

The V call is TRBV4-2, the J call TRBJ2-7, with 11 bases lining up with TRBD2. V lost 4 bases to trimming and J lost 4 bases; unmatched junction nucleotides: 9. CDR1 is LGHNA, CDR2 YNFKEQ, per germline. The CDR3 runs 16 residues. This chain's CDR3 is CASSPPLAGGSYEQYF. CDR3 in DNA: TGTGCCAGCAGCCCCCCCCTAGCGGGGGGCAGTTACGAGCAGTACTTC.

The rearrangement links TRBV4-1 to TRBJ2-2, with D perhaps matching TRBD2 (6 bases). Germline V gene lookup returns CDR1 MGHRA and CDR2 YSYEKL. Trimming shortened V by 0 bases and J by 2 bases, and 13 bases separated the two germline ends. This CDR3 spans 17 amino acids. The CDR3 region is CASSQESGGYNTGELFF. CDR3 nucleotide sequence: TGCGCCAGCAGCCAAGAAAGTGGGGGGTACAACACCGGGGAGCTGTTTTTT.

V is TRBV7-2 and J is TRBJ2-7; 10 bases fit TRBD2. Germline loops: CDR1 SGHTA, CDR2 FQGNSA. The CDR3 totals 16 residues. The ends lost 5 bases at V and 4 bases at J; junction bases unmatched: 11. The CDR3, as DNA: TGTGCCAGCAGCCCCGATAGCGGGGGGACCCTTTACGAGCAGTACTTC. This encodes CASSPDSGGTLYEQYF. The complete variable domain, with remaining parts taken from reference TRBV7-2 and TRBJ2-7, reads GAGVSQSPSNKVTEKGKDVELRCDPISGHTALYWYRQSLGQGLEFLIYFQGNSAPDKSGLPSDRFSAERTGGSVSTLTIQRTQQEDSAVYLCASSPDSGGTLYEQYFGPGTRLTVT.

The chain has TRBV7-6 and TRBJ2-2; D is perhaps TRBD2 (6 bases). The CDR3 length is 16 residues. Germline V CDR1 and CDR2: SGHVS, FNYEAQ. Trimming took off 1 base at V and 2 bases at J, with 11 bases between the two ends. The CDR3 nucleotides are TGTGCCAGCAGCTTAGGTGGAGGGGTTAACACCGGGGAGCTGTTTTTT. The encoded protein is CASSLGGGVNTGELFF. The full variable domain, completed using reference TRBV7-6 and TRBJ2-2, is GAGVSQSPRYKVTKRGQDVALRCDPISGHVSLYWYRQALGQGPEFLTYFNYEAQQDKSGLPNDRFSAERPEGSISTLTIQRTEQRDSAMYRCASSLGGGVNTGELFFGEGSRLTVL.

Only a few counts were recorded for this clone. This chain connects TRBV7-3 to TRBJ2-1; 11 nucleotides align to TRBD2. Per the germline V gene, CDR1 is SGHTA and CDR2 is FQGTGA. Trimming at V came to 5 bases and at J to 12 bases, leaving 15 bases not matched to a gene. The CDR3 covers 16 residues. This CDR3 reads CASSALAGGPSFAQFF. The CDR3 nucleotides read TGTGCCAGCAGCGCTCTAGCGGGGGGCCCTTCTTTCGCGCAGTTCTTC. The full variable domain, in which reference TRBV7-3 and TRBJ2-1 provide the parts outside the CDR3, is GAGVSQTPSNKVTEKGKYVELRCDPISGHTALYWYRQSLGQGPEFLIYFQGTGAADDSGLPNDRFFAVRPEGSVSTLKIQRTERGDSAVYLCASSALAGGPSFAQFFGPGTRLTVL.